This TCR beta chain is from a study of T-cell reconstitution after alpha-beta-depleted transplantation in children. From germline, CDR1 is MGHRA and CDR2 YSYEKL. Trimming cost V 6 bases and J 10 bases, with 22 bases left between them. The CDR3 is 15 residues long. Unique molecular identifiers featured in how the TCRbeta library was prepared. TCRdb re-called the PCR reads through MiXCR, storing one row per CDR3 protein. The sample records about 1,000,000 distinct CDR3 sequences, roughly 29% being singletons. Findings and limits, study-wide: Counts and diversity of T cells one year after transplant came mostly from newly produced T cells.

This clonotype has just a few counts. Its antigen is as yet unknown. The chain recombines TRBV4-1 with TRBJ2-1; perhaps D is TRBD1 or TRBD2 (5 bases each). Sequences were derived from PBMCs, mostly from graft donor cells, sampled 360 days after TCRalphabeta/CD19-depleted stem cell transplant. This receptor was identified in a boy less than two years old who had a stem cell transplant for SCID, so the T cells may come from the graft donor. CDR3 sequence reads: CASRQTRGSRWEQFF. The CDR3 coding sequence is TGCGCCAGCAGGCAGACCCGGGGCTCCCGCTGGGAGCAGTTCTTC.